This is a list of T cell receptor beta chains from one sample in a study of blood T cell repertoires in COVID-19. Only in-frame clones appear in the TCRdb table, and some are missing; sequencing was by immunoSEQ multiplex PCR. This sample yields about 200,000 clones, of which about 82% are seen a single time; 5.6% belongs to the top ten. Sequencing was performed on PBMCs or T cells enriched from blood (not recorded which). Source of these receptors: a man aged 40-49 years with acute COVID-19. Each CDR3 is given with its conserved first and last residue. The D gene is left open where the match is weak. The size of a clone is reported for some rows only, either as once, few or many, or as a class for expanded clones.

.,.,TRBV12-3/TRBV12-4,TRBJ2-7,CATTSGYEQYF,TGTGCCACAACCTCAGGGTACGAGCAGTACTTC
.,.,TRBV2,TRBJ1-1,CASIGGIEAFF,TGTGCCAGCATAGGCGGAATAGAAGCTTTCTTT
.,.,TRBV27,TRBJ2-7,CASSVEPRVHEQYF,TGTGCCAGCAGTGTCGAACCTCGAGTCCACGAGCAGTACTTC
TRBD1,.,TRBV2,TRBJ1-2,CASRTQGVYGYTF,TGTGCCAGCAGGACACAGGGGGTCTATGGCTACACCTTC
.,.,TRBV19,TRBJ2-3,CASSIQAGSDTQYF,TGTGCCAGTAGTATTCAGGCAGGGTCAGATACGCAGTATTTT
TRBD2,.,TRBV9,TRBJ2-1,CASSSWTSSRNEQFF,TGTGCCAGCAGCTCCTGGACTAGCTCCCGAAATGAGCAGTTCTTC
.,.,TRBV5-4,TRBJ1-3,CASSEGTHVGNTIYF,TGTGCCAGCAGCGAAGGGACACACGTTGGAAACACCATATATTTT
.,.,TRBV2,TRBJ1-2,CASSEIKPNYGYTF,TGTGCCAGCAGTGAAATTAAGCCTAACTATGGCTACACCTTC
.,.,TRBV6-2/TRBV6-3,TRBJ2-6,CASSFSSGANVLTF,TGTGCCAGCAGTTTCAGTTCTGGGGCCAACGTCCTGACTTTC
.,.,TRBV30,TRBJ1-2,CAWSVLGVEEDYTF,TGTGCCTGGAGTGTTTTAGGGGTAGAGGAAGACTACACCTTC
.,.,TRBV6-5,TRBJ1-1,CASRSLGLGAEAFF,TGTGCCAGCAGGTCCCTCGGACTCGGGGCTGAAGCTTTCTTT
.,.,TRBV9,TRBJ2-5,CASSLGSGVQGTQYF,TGTGCCAGCAGCCTCGGGTCAGGGGTTCAAGGGACCCAGTACTTC
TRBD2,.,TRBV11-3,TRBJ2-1,CASSSSKGLAGYNEQFF,TGTGCCAGCAGCTCCTCTAAAGGACTAGCGGGGTACAATGAGCAGTTCTTC
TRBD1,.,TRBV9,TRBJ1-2,CASSAAMDREGYTF,TGTGCCAGCAGCGCGGCAATGGACAGGGAGGGCTACACCTTC
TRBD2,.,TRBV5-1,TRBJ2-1,CASSLEGAGSYNEQFF,TGCGCCAGCAGCCTTGAAGGAGCGGGGTCCTACAATGAGCAGTTCTTC
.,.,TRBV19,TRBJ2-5,CASSMSGDTETQYF,TGTGCCAGTAGTATGTCCGGGGATACGGAGACCCAGTACTTC
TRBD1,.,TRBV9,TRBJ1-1,CASSGGQMNTEAFF,TGTGCCAGCAGCGGGGGACAGATGAACACTGAAGCTTTCTTT
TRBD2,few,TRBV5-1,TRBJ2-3,CASSLSGRVSTDTQYF,TGCGCCAGCAGCTTGAGCGGGAGAGTCAGCACAGATACGCAGTATTTT
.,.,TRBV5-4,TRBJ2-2,CASSFSGRGGELFF,TGTGCCAGCAGTTTCAGCGGCAGAGGCGGGGAGCTGTTTTTT
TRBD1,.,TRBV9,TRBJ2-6,CASSVATGTGISGANVLTF,TGTGCCAGCAGCGTAGCTACCGGGACAGGGATTTCTGGGGCCAACGTCCTGACTTTC
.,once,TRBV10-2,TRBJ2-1,CASSYGFSGNEQFF,TGCGCCAGCAGTTACGGGTTTAGCGGTAATGAGCAGTTCTTC
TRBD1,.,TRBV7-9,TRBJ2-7,CASSPGTVWGYYEQYF,TGTGCCAGCAGCCCGGGGACAGTCTGGGGGTACTACGAGCAGTACTTC
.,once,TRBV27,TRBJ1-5,CASSLFKGSGNQPQHF,TGTGCCAGCAGTTTATTTAAGGGGTCGGGCAATCAGCCCCAGCATTTT
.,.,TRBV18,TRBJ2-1,CASSTQVGSYNEQFF,TGTGCCAGCTCAACACAGGTCGGGTCCTACAATGAGCAGTTCTTC
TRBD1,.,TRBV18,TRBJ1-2,CASSPSPSTGFSYGYTF,TGTGCCAGCTCACCAAGCCCTTCGACAGGGTTCTCATATGGCTACACCTTC
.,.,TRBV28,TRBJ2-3,CASSSLLALEADTQYF,TGTGCCAGCAGTTCCCTTCTAGCGTTGGAGGCAGATACGCAGTATTTT
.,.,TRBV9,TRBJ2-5,CASSPRDYQETQYF,TGTGCCAGCAGCCCAAGGGACTACCAAGAGACCCAGTACTTC
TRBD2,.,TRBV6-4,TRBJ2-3,CASSEASGSTDTQYF,TGTGCCAGCAGTGAGGCTAGCGGGAGCACAGATACGCAGTATTTT
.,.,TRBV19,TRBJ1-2,CASGPGGYTF,TGTGCCAGTGGGCCGGGGGGCTACACCTTC
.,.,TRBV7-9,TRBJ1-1,CASSYLQGTEAFF,TGTGCCAGCAGTTATCTACAGGGAACTGAAGCTTTCTTT